This T cell receptor beta chain was documented in a study of T cells in Graves' hyperthyroidism and ophthalmopathy. This clonotype was counted many times. Its antigen is currently unknown. The CDR3 regions of TCR beta were amplified from RNA transcripts. With the HTBI primer set, the TCR CDR3 went through a first round of RT-PCR. TCRdb re-called the multiplex PCR reads with MiXCR, one entry per CDR3 protein. The sample carries some 440,000 distinct CDR3 sequences, roughly 14% recorded once. Study outcomes and limitations: Blood also carried most thyroid clonotypes expanded above 0.001.

Fresh peripheral blood, around 9.3 ml, was the source of the PBMCs. J lost 12 bases, V lost 1 base, and 0 bases had no gene match. In germline, CDR1 is SNHLY, CDR2 FYNNEI. CDR3 size: 11 residues. This clonotype was obtained from a woman aged 18 to 35 with Graves' hyperthyroidism. V and J are TRBV2 and TRBJ2-1; TRBD1 matches at 7 bases. The sample consisted of blood. CDR3 amino acids: CASSEGTGQFF. Here the CDR3 DNA reads TGTGCCAGCAGTGAAGGGACAGGGCAGTTCTTC.